This T cell receptor beta chain was identified during a study of shared clonotypes between healthy human individuals. Sorted subsets were amplified in replicate PCRs using 150 to 250 ng DNA, 30,000 to 35,000 T cell genomes. Sequencing was performed with immunoSEQ multiplex PCR; in TCRdb, only in-frame clones are kept and a portion is missing. The data hold about 2.4 million clones, with 90% to 95% observed a single time. Study-wide findings and caveats: There were few donors, and this limited the genetic and exposure-history diversity represented.

Concerning this clone itself: What it recognizes is unknown.

V lost 0 bases to trimming and J lost 4 bases, with 13 bases between them. The germline CDR1 and CDR2 sequences are SGHDT and YYEEEE. The CDR3 sequence is 15 residues long. The chain is built from TRBV5-6 and TRBJ1-1; D remains ambiguous. Sequencing input: naive CD4+ T cells from PBMCs. Subset defined: CD45RA+ positively selected. This clonotype was sampled from a young man in good health. Some clones in this sample may be carry-over from other donors' samples. The DNA for the CDR3 is TGTGCCAGCAGCTTGGGACGGCGGCCCGGCACTGAAGCTTTCTTT. This translates into CASSLGRRPGTEAFF.